This T cell receptor beta chain is drawn from a study of response to subunit inactivated influenza vaccine. Findings and limits, study-wide: It was the authors' suggestion that each seasonal influenza vaccination recruits few new T cells.

A single record per CDR3 protein comes from TCRdb applying MiXCR to the RT-PCR reads. The sample consists of about 520,000 distinct CDR3 sequences, approximately 7.3% of them appearing once. This clonotype was recorded a few times. What it binds is unknown. The receptor's source is a man between 50 and 69 years old who received an inactivated influenza vaccine. Source: PBMCs from blood, taken less than 30 months after vaccination.

CDR3 sequence (DNA): TGCGCCAGCAGCCAAGCGGTTACCAGCTTCACCGGGGAGCTGTTTTTT. Its protein is CASSQAVTSFTGELFF. The chain employs TRBV4-3 and TRBJ2-2; no clear D gene. Germline V gene sequence: CDR1 LGHNA, CDR2 YSLEER. Trimming took off 1 base at V and 4 bases at J, with 13 bases between the two ends. CDR3 length: 16 residues.